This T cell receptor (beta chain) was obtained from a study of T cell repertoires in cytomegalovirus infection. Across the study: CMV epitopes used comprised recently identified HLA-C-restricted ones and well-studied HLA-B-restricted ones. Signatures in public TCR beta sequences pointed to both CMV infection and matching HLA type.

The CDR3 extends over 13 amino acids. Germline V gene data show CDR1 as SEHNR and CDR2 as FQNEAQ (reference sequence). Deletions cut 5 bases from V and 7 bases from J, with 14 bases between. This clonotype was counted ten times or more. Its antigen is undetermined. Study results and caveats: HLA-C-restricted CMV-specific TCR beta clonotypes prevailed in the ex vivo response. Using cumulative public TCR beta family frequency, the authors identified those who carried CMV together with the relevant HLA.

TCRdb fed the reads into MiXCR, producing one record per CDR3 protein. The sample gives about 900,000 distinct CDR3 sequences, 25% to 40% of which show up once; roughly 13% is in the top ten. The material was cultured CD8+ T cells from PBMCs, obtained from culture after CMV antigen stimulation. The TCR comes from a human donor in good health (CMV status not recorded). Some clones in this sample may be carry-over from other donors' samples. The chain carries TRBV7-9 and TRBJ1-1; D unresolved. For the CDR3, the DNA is TGTGCCAGCAGCACGCTTGACGGGGATGAAGCTTTCTTT. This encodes CASSTLDGDEAFF.